Shown below are 22 T cell receptor beta chains from a single sample sequenced in a study of blood T cell repertoires in COVID-19. Here immunoSEQ multiplex PCR was the method, and the copy in TCRdb shows in-frame clones only, minus some. The data contain more than 250,000 clones, more than 75% of them singletons. The sequenced sample was peripheral blood. These receptors were taken from a woman aged 45-65 years with acute or convalescent COVID-19.

The chain has TRBV19 and TRBJ1-2; 7 nucleotides align to TRBD1. Germline CDR1 and CDR2: LNHDA and SQIVND (reference sequence). The V segment lost 4 bases and the J segment 4 bases; nucleotides outside the gene matches: 6. CDR3 length: 14 residues. In DNA form, the CDR3 reads TGTGCCAGTAGTAACCCGGGGACAGCCTATGGCTACACCTTC. Its translation: CASSNPGTAYGYTF. The full variable domain, in which reference TRBV19 and TRBJ1-2 provide the parts outside the CDR3, is DGGITQSPKYLFRKEGQNVTLSCEQNLNHDAMYWYRQDPGQGLRLIYYSQIVNDFQKGDIAEGYSVSREKKESFPLTVTSAQKNPTAFYLCASSNPGTAYGYTFGSGTRLTVV.

The CDR3 region has the DNA TGTGCCAGCAGCCAACCCCGGACAGGCAGGCAGTTGTTTTTT. Translating it yields CASSQPRTGRQLFF. V and J are TRBV7-9 and TRBJ2-2; TRBD1 matches at 7 bases. The CDR3 totals 14 residues. With V trimmed by 5 bases and J by 15 bases, 15 bases remained unmatched. Germline V gives CDR1 SEHNR, CDR2 FQNEAQ (reference sequence).

This chain connects TRBV10-3 to TRBJ1-1; D is ambiguous. The CDR3 runs to 13 residues. Trimming removed 2 bases from V and 10 bases from J, with 14 bases in between. Germline CDR1 and CDR2: ENHRY and SYGVKD. The CDR3 DNA is TGTGCCATCAGTGAGCAGAGAGGGTTCGGAGCTTTCTTT. Encoded protein: CAISEQRGFGAFF.

The chain recombines TRBV5-5 with TRBJ2-4, with no clear D. Germline-derived CDR1 and CDR2 are SGHKS and YYEKEE (reference sequence). The CDR3 loop spans 15 amino acids. Trimming cost V 4 bases and J 6 bases, with 17 bases left between them. The CDR3 coding sequence is TGTGCCAGCAGCCTGGAGAGCCCATTTCCAAACATTCAGTACTTC. Its translation: CASSLESPFPNIQYF.

This sequence joins TRBV11-3 and TRBJ1-5; TRBD1 agrees at 9 bases. This CDR3 spans 15 amino acids. V was pared by 4 bases and J by 9 bases, with 10 bases of the junction left unmatched. Per the germline V gene, CDR1 is SGHNT and CDR2 is YENEEA. In DNA form, the CDR3 reads TGTGCCAGCAGCTCGGCTGGGACAGGGATTCGGCCCCAGCATTTT. Translating gives CASSSAGTGIRPQHF.

This clone was recorded only once. CDR3 in amino acids: CASSHEGSYNEQFF. The CDR3 DNA follows: TGTGCCAGCAGCCACGAAGGGAGTTACAATGAGCAGTTCTTC. The chain uses TRBV7-3 and TRBJ2-1, with D perhaps TRBD2 (5 bases). The V end was cut by 5 bases, the J end by 4 bases, with 12 bases between. This CDR3 comprises 14 residues. CDR1 and CDR2 from the germline V gene are SGHTA and FQGTGA.

The chain joins TRBV9 to TRBJ1-1, with D perhaps matching TRBD1 (6 bases). Germline CDR1 is SGDLS and CDR2 is YYNGEE. The CDR3 is made up of 14 amino acids. Between the trimmed V and J ends, which lost 3 bases and 1 base, there was a span of 10 bases. CDR3 loop: CASSDRDGNTEAFF. In DNA form, the CDR3 reads TGTGCCAGCAGCGACAGGGACGGGAACACTGAAGCTTTCTTT.

This clone has a single count. The V call is TRBV9, the J call TRBJ2-1; D might be TRBD2 (6 bases). The V gene lost 0 bases and the J gene lost 12 bases, with 13 bases spanning the gap. CDR1 and CDR2 from the germline V gene are SGDLS and YYNGEE. This CDR3 is 13 amino acids long. The chain's CDR3 is CASSVVGGTAQFF. The CDR3 DNA follows: TGTGCCAGCAGCGTAGTTGGAGGGACTGCGCAGTTCTTC.

The J gene is TRBJ2-3, the V gene TRBV29-1, with TRBD2 as a possible D gene (6 bases). Trimming pared 3 bases from V and 3 bases from J, leaving 16 bases between. Germline V lookup: CDR1 SQVTM, CDR2 ANQGSEA. CDR3 length: 15 amino acids. CDR3 protein: CSVDGRGPGTDTQYF. The CDR3 nucleotides are TGCAGCGTTGATGGGCGGGGACCTGGGACAGATACGCAGTATTTT.

This chain links TRBV6-6 with TRBJ1-4; D possibly corresponds to TRBD1 (5 bases). The CDR3 extends over 15 amino acids. CDR1 MNHNY and CDR2 SVGAGI come from the germline V gene (reference sequence). V lost 2 bases to trimming and J lost 0 bases, with 7 bases between them. DNA for the CDR3: TGTGCCAGCAGTTACCCGACAGCAACTAATGAAAAACTGTTTTTT. Encoded protein: CASSYPTATNEKLFF.

As to this clone: The junction departs from germline at one end; a sequencing error may be responsible. The sample contains more than one DNA sequence encoding this CDR3. The gene calls are TRBV5-1 and TRBJ2-7; 14 positions match TRBD2. CDR1 is SGHRS and CDR2 is YFSETQ in the germline V gene. The CDR3 has 17 amino acids. CDR3: CASSLAWGTSGRDEQYF. The CDR3 coding sequence is TGTGCCAGCAGCTTGGCCTGGGGGACTAGCGGGAGAGACGAGCAGTACTTC.

The V gene is TRBV5-1, the J gene TRBJ2-1; a weak D match, TRBD2 (5 bases). Germline V CDR1 and CDR2: SGHRS, YFSETQ. V dropped 6 bases and J dropped 0 bases, with 19 bases sitting between them. CDR3 length: 17 amino acids. CDR3 coding DNA: TGCGCCAGCATCGGCGGTGGAGCGGCTAGCTCCTACAATGAGCAGTTCTTC. Encoded protein: CASIGGGAASSYNEQFF.

V gene TRBV24-1 combines with J gene TRBJ1-1; the D is unclear. V dropped 5 bases and J dropped 1 base, with 16 bases sitting between them. Germline-derived CDR1 and CDR2 are KGHDR and SFDVKD. This CDR3 is 16 amino acids long. The CDR3 coding sequence is TGTGCCACCAGTGGAACCACGGAGAGGGAGAACACTGAAGCTTTCTTT. It specifies CATSGTTERENTEAFF.

This clone was seen a single time. This chain joins TRBV30 and TRBJ1-1; possibly TRBD1 for D (5 bases). The CDR3 has 13 amino acids. The germline V and J ends were trimmed by 2 bases and 4 bases, with 11 bases remaining between them. Per the germline V gene, CDR1 is GTSNPN and CDR2 is SVGIG (reference sequence). The CDR3, as DNA: TGTGCCTGGAGTACTCAGGGTGGCACTGAAGCTTTCTTT. Its protein is CAWSTQGGTEAFF.

The chain links TRBV18 to TRBJ1-1, with D uncertain. CDR3 size: 14 residues. V dropped 1 base and J dropped 7 bases, with 13 bases sitting between them. CDR1 KGHSH and CDR2 LQKENI come from the germline V gene. CDR3 sequence reads: CASSPQEMEGEAFF. The DNA for the CDR3 is TGTGCCAGCTCACCACAGGAGATGGAGGGTGAAGCTTTCTTT.

The V and J genes are TRBV7-2 and TRBJ2-1; TRBD1 matches 8 bases. Looked up from germline, CDR1 is SGHTA and CDR2 is FQGNSA. J gave up 16 bases and V 7 bases, and 15 bases lay outside the gene matches. There are 13 residues in the CDR3. The chain's CDR3 is CASNLLSGGAFFF. CDR3 in DNA: TGTGCCAGCAACCTTCTATCAGGGGGCGCGTTCTTCTTC.

The genes are TRBV27 and TRBJ1-1; D not resolved. With 7 bases removed from V and 4 bases from J, the gap between germline ends came to 16 bases. Germline-derived CDR1 and CDR2 are MNHEY and SMNVEV (reference sequence). The length of the CDR3 is 14 residues. CDR3 protein: CASTPLGSSTEAFF. The CDR3 DNA reads TGTGCCAGCACGCCACTCGGGTCGAGCACTGAAGCTTTCTTT.

The chain combines TRBV6-5 with TRBJ2-1; D remains ambiguous. V lost 4 bases and J lost 9, with 7 bases in between. Germline lookup yields CDR1 MNHEY and CDR2 SVGAGI. The CDR3 loop spans 11 amino acids. The CDR3: CASSWASEQFF. CDR3 nucleotides: TGTGCCAGCAGTTGGGCCTCTGAGCAGTTCTTC.

The J gene is TRBJ2-5, the V gene TRBV5-1, with TRBD1 identical over 10 bases. CDR3 length: 14 residues. The V gene's germline CDR1 is SGHRS and CDR2 YFSETQ. The V segment lost 5 bases and the J segment 5 bases; nucleotides outside the gene matches: 6. Here the CDR3 reads CASRRDRGEETQYF. The DNA for the CDR3 is TGCGCCAGCAGACGGGACAGGGGTGAGGAGACCCAGTACTTC.

The CDR3 nucleotides are TGTGCCAGCAGCTTAGGGGTGACTAGCGGGATGGGGGAGACCCAGTACTTC. Protein sequence: CASSLGVTSGMGETQYF. The chain carries TRBV7-3 and TRBJ2-5, with TRBD2 matching 11 bases. Germline-derived CDR1 and CDR2 are SGHTA and FQGTGA. The V and J ends lost 2 bases and 5 bases, in that order; junction bases with no gene match: 10. This CDR3 is built from 17 residues.

The table lists this clone with a few counts. The chain recombines TRBV25-1 with TRBJ2-6, with no clear D. V shed 1 base and J shed 8 bases, with 9 bases lying between them. CDR1 MGHDK and CDR2 SYGVNS come from the germline V gene. The CDR3 runs 14 residues. The CDR3 sequence: CASSELQPPNVLTF. The CDR3 nucleotides are TGTGCCAGCAGTGAATTACAACCTCCCAACGTCCTGACTTTC.

This clone was seen a handful of times. The chain employs TRBV11-2 and TRBJ2-7, with 8 positions matching TRBD2. J gave up 4 bases and V 3 bases, and 17 bases lay outside the gene matches. The CDR3 is made up of 18 amino acids. Germline loops: CDR1 SGHAT, CDR2 FQNNGV. CDR3 DNA: TGTGCCAGCAGCTTCTGGGCCTTAGGGACTAGGGGTTCTTACGAGCAGTACTTC. Translation gives CASSFWALGTRGSYEQYF.